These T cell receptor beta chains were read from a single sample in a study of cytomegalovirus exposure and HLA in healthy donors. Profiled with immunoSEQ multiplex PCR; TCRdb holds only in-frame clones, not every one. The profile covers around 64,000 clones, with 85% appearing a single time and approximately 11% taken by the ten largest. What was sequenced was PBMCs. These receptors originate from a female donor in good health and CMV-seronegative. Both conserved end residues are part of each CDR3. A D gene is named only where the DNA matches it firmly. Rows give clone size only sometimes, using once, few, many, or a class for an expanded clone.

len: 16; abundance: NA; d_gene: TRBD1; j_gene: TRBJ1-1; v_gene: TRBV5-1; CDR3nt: TGCGCCAGCAGCATCGGGACAGGGGGCCGGAAGACTGAAGCTTTCTTT; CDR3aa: CASSIGTGGRKTEAFF
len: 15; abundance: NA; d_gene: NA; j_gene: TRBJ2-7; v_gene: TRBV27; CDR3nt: TGTGCCAGCAGTTTGGGGGGACGGGGTAACTACGAGCAGTACTTC; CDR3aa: CASSLGGRGNYEQYF
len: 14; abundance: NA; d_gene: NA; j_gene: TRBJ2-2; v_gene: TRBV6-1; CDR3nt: TGTGCCAGCAGCTGGGGCCCCGAAACCGGGGAGCTGTTTTTT; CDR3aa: CASSWGPETGELFF
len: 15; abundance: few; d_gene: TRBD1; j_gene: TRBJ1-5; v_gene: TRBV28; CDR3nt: TGTGCCAGCAGTCTGGCAGGGACAGAGGTTCAGCCCCAGCATTTT; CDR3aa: CASSLAGTEVQPQHF
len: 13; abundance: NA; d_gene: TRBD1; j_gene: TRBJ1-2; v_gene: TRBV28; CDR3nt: TGTGCCAGCAGTTTGGGGGACAGTTATGGCTACACCTTC; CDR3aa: CASSLGDSYGYTF
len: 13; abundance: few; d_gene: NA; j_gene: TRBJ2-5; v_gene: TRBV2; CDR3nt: TGTGCCAGCAGTGATGGGGGCCGGGAGACCCAGTACTTC; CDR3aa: CASSDGGRETQYF
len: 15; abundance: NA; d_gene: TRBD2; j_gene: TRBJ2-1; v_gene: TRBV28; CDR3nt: TGTGCCAGCAGTCCCGGACTAGCGAGTTACAATGAGCAGTTCTTC; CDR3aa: CASSPGLASYNEQFF
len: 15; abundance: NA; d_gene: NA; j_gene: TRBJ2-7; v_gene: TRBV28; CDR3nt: TGTGCCAGCACCCCATTCGTGTGGGAGGCGGGGGAGCAGTACTTC; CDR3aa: CASTPFVWEAGEQYF
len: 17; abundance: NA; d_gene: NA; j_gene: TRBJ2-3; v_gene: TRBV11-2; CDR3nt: TGTGCCAGCAGAGGGGGGGACCTAGCGGCTCGCACAGATACGCAGTATTTT; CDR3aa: CASRGGDLAARTDTQYF
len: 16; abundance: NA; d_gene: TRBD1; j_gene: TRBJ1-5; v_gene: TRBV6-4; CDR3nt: TGTGCCAGCAGTCCAAGTTGGACAGGGACGAATCAGCCCCAGCATTTT; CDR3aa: CASSPSWTGTNQPQHF
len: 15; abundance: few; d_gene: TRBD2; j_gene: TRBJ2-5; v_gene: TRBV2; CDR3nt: TGTGCCAGCAAGCGGACTAGCGGGGGAAAAGAGACCCAGTACTTC; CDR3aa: CASKRTSGGKETQYF
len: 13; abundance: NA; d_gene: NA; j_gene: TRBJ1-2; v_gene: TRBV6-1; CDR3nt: TGTGCCAGCAGTGAAGGAACTCGAATAGGCTACACCTTC; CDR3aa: CASSEGTRIGYTF
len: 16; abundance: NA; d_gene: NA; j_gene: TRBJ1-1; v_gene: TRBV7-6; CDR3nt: TGTGCCAGCAGCGGGAACAGGATGGGGTACGACACTGAAGCTTTCTTT; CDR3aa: CASSGNRMGYDTEAFF